These T cell receptor beta chains were read from a single sample in a study of cytomegalovirus exposure and HLA in healthy donors. Measured with immunoSEQ multiplex PCR; TCRdb has only the in-frame clones, and not every one. The sample gives around 39,000 clones, roughly 60% of which show up once; about 9% is in the top ten. The sample was PBMCs. Every receptor here comes from a human donor in good health. CDR3s include the opening cysteine and the closing phenylalanine or tryptophan. The D gene is left open where the match is weak. The listing skips clone size in some rows; elsewhere it reads once, few, many or a size class.

j_gene	v_gene	d_gene	abundance	CDR3nt	CDR3aa
TRBJ1-4	TRBV28	-	few	TGTGCCAGCAGTTATACGCAGGGAAAGGATGATGAAAAACTGTTTTTT	CASSYTQGKDDEKLFF
TRBJ2-5	TRBV5-1	TRBD2	-	TGCGCCAGCAGCTTTTCGCGGGGGGGCCAAGAGACCCAGTACTTC	CASSFSRGGQETQYF
TRBJ1-2	TRBV7-2	-	-	TGTGCCAGCAGCCTCAGGGCGGCCTGGGGCTACACCTTC	CASSLRAAWGYTF
TRBJ2-5	TRBV9	-	-	TGTGCCAGCAGCGTGTCGGTAGTTGAAGAGACCCAGTACTTC	CASSVSVVEETQYF
TRBJ2-7	TRBV27	TRBD1	-	TGTGCCAGCACCCCCAAGGTAAGGCAGGGGGTAATCTTCTACGAGCAGTACTTC	CASTPKVRQGVIFYEQYF
TRBJ1-1	TRBV14	TRBD1	-	TGTGCCAGCAGCGTCCGGGACAGCTTGGGCTCCCTGAACACTGAAGCTTTCTTT	CASSVRDSLGSLNTEAFF
TRBJ1-4	TRBV5-4	TRBD1	-	TGTGCCAGCAGCCCAGGGGGGACCGAGGGGGAAAAACTGTTTTTT	CASSPGGTEGEKLFF
TRBJ2-7	TRBV4-1	TRBD1	-	TGCGCCAGCAGCCAAGCTTTGAGTGCAGGGGGCTCCTACGAGCAGTACTTC	CASSQALSAGGSYEQYF
TRBJ2-6	TRBV2	-	-	TGTGCCAGCAGTGAAGCTGGGGGGACTGGGGCCAACGTCCTGACTTTC	CASSEAGGTGANVLTF
TRBJ1-2	TRBV11-2	TRBD1	once	TGTGCCAGCAGCTTATTGGGCCGCCGGGACAGAGGTTGGGCCTATGGCTACACCTTC	CASSLLGRRDRGWAYGYTF
TRBJ2-4	TRBV5-1	-	-	TGCGCCAGCAGCCTGGTGGGGCTCGCCCCGGGGGACATTCAGTACTTC	CASSLVGLAPGDIQYF
TRBJ2-1	TRBV5-4	TRBD2	-	TGTGCCAGCAGCTTGGGGTGGCTAGCGGGGCAGGATGAGCAGTTCTTC	CASSLGWLAGQDEQFF
TRBJ1-3	TRBV7-8	-	-	TGTGCCAGCGGCCGGGTTGGAAACACCATATATTTT	CASGRVGNTIYF
TRBJ2-5	TRBV5-3	TRBD2	few	TGTGCCAGAAGCACCGCTCTAGCGGGGGGTCGGGAGACCCAGTACTTC	CARSTALAGGRETQYF
TRBJ2-2	TRBV4-3	TRBD1	few	TGCGCCAGCAGCCAGGGACAGGGGTGGTACACCGGGGAGCTGTTTTTT	CASSQGQGWYTGELFF
TRBJ2-1	TRBV11-2	TRBD2	few	TGTGCCAGCAGTCGCGGGGGGTGGTACAATGAGCAGTTCTTC	CASSRGGWYNEQFF
TRBJ1-5	TRBV19	TRBD1	-	TGTGCCAGCACAAGGGGGCCTGGCAATCAGCCCCAGCATTTT	CASTRGPGNQPQHF
TRBJ2-3	TRBV6-1	TRBD1	-	TGTGCCAGCAGTGAGGGACAGGGGTTAACAGATACGCAGTATTTT	CASSEGQGLTDTQYF